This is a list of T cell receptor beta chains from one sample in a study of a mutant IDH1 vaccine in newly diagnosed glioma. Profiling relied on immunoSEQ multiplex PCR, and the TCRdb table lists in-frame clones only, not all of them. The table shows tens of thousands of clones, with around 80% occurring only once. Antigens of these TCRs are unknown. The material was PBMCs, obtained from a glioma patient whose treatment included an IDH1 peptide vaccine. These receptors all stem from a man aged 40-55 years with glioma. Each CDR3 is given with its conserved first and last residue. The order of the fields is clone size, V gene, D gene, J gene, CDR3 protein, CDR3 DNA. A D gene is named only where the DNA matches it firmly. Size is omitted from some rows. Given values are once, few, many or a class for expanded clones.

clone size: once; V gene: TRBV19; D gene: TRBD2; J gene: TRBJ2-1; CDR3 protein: CASSIVGTSAYNEQFF; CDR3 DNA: TGTGCCAGTAGTATAGTCGGGACTAGCGCTTACAATGAGCAGTTCTTC
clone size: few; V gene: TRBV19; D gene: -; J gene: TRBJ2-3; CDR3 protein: CASSIAGSADTQYF; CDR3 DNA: TGTGCCAGTAGTATAGCGGGCAGCGCTGATACGCAGTATTTT
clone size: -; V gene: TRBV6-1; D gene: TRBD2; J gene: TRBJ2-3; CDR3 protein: CASSEGYVGGPEDTQYF; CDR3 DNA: TGTGCCAGCAGTGAAGGTTATGTGGGAGGGCCGGAAGATACGCAGTATTTT
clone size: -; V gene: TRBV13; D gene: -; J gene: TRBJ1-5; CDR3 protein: CASSRGGMGSQPQHF; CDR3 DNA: TGTGCCAGCAGCCGGGGGGGGATGGGGAGTCAGCCCCAGCATTTT
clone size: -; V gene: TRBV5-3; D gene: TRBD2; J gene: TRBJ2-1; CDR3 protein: CARSRGTSGIPTGNEQFF; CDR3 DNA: TGTGCCAGAAGCCGAGGGACTAGCGGGATTCCGACTGGCAATGAGCAGTTCTTC
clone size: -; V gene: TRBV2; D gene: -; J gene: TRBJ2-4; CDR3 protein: CASSEGGNGLAKNIQYF; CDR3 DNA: TGTGCCAGCAGTGAAGGTGGGAACGGACTAGCCAAAAACATTCAGTACTTC
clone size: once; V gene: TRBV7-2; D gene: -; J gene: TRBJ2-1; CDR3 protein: CASSLAGSRGDEQFF; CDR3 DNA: TGTGCCAGCAGCTTAGCCGGGAGCAGGGGGGATGAGCAGTTCTTC
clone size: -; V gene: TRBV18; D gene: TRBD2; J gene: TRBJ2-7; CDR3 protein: CASSPPGGRAYEQYF; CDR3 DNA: TGTGCCAGCTCACCACCGGGCGGGAGAGCCTACGAGCAGTACTTC
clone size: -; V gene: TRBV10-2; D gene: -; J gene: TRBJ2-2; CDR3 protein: CASGGRGTNTGELFF; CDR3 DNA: TGCGCCAGCGGAGGGCGGGGTACCAACACCGGGGAGCTGTTTTTT
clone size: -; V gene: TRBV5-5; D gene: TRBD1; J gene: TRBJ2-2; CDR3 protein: CASRGTGAGELFF; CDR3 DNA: TGTGCCAGCAGAGGGACAGGGGCCGGGGAGCTGTTTTTT
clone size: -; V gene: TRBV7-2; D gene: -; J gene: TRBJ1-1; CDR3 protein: CASSSYPGTSEAFF; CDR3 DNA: TGTGCCAGCAGCTCCTACCCCGGGACCTCTGAAGCTTTCTTT
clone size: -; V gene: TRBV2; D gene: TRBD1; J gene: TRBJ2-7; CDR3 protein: CAGDTGGDYEQYF; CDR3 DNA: TGTGCCGGCGATACAGGGGGAGACTACGAGCAGTACTTC
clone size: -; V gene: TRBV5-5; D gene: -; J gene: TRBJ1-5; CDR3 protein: CASSLRVAQPQHF; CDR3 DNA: TGTGCCAGCAGCCTGCGGGTCGCGCAGCCCCAGCATTTT
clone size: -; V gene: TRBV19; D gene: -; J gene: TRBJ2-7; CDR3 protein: CASSKSGSSYEQYF; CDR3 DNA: TGTGCCAGTAGTAAGAGCGGCAGCTCCTACGAGCAGTACTTC
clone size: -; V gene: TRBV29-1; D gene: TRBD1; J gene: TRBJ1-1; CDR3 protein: CSVQMFRGYDSRNLNTEAFF; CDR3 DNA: TGCAGCGTCCAAATGTTCAGGGGGTATGACTCCCGAAACTTGAACACTGAAGCTTTCTTT
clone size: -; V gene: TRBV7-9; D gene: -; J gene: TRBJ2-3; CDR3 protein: CAGSGFGDTQYF; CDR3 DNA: TGTGCCGGCAGCGGGTTTGGAGATACGCAGTATTTT
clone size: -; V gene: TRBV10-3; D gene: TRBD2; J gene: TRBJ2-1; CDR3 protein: CAISERLGLAGAHEQFF; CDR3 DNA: TGTGCCATCAGTGAGAGGCTAGGGCTAGCGGGAGCCCATGAGCAGTTCTTC
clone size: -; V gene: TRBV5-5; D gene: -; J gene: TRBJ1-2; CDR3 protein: CASSSYGGSHYGYTF; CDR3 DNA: TGTGCCAGCAGCTCTTACGGGGGTTCCCACTATGGCTACACCTTC
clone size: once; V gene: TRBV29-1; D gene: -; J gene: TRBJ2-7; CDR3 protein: CSVEIGGNEQYF; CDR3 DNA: TGCAGCGTTGAGATCGGGGGTAACGAGCAGTACTTC
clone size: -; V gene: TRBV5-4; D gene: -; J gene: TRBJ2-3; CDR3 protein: CATRRDEGGRTDTQYF; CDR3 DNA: TGTGCCACCCGACGGGACGAAGGAGGGCGGACAGATACGCAGTATTTT
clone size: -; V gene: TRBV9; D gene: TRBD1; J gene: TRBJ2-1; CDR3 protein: CASSGPGTGAEEQFF; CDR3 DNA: TGTGCCAGCAGCGGACCCGGGACAGGGGCGGAAGAGCAGTTCTTC
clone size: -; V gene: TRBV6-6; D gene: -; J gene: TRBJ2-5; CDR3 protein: CASSQETQYF; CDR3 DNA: TGTGCCAGCAGTCAAGAGACCCAGTACTTC
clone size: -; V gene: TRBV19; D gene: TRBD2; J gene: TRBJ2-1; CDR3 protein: CASTLTSGARSSYNEQFF; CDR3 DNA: TGTGCCAGTACGTTGACTAGCGGCGCCCGAAGCTCCTACAATGAGCAGTTCTTC
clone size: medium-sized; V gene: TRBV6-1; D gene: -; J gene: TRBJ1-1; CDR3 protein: CASSDMKGMRTEAFF; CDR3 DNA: TGTGCCAGCAGTGATATGAAGGGAATGCGCACTGAAGCTTTCTTT
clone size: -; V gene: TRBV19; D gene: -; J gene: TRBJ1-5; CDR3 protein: CASTTEAAGGRPQHF; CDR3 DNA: TGTGCCAGTACCACCGAGGCAGCCGGAGGGAGGCCCCAGCATTTT
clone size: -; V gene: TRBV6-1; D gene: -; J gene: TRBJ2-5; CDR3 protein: CASSEVTGGQETQYF; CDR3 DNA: TGTGCCAGCAGCGAAGTTACTGGGGGCCAAGAGACCCAGTACTTC
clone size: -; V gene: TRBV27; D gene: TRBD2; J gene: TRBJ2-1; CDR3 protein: CASRMGLAGGYNEQFF; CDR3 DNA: TGTGCCAGCAGGATGGGACTAGCGGGGGGCTACAATGAGCAGTTCTTC
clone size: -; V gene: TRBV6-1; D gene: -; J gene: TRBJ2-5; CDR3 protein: CATRGATQYF; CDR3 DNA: TGTGCCACCAGAGGAGCGACCCAGTACTTC
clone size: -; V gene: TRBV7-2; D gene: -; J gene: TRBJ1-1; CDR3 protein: CASSHRVYTEAFF; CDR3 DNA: TGTGCCAGCAGTCACAGGGTGTACACTGAAGCTTTCTTT
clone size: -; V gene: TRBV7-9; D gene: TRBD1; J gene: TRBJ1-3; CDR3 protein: CASSPRDRAAGNTIYF; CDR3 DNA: TGTGCCAGCAGCCCCAGGGACAGGGCGGCGGGAAACACCATATATTTT
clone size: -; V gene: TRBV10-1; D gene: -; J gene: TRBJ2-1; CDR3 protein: CASSDGGYNEQFF; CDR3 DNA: TGCGCCAGCAGTGATGGAGGATACAATGAGCAGTTCTTC
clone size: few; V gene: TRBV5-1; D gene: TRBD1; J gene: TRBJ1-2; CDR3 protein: CASSPRDRNYGYTF; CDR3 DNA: TGCGCCAGCAGCCCCCGGGACAGAAACTATGGCTACACCTTC
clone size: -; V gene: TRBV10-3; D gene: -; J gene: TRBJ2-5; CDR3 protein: CAISAGLIQETQYF; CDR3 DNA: TGTGCCATCAGTGCGGGACTCATACAAGAGACCCAGTACTTC
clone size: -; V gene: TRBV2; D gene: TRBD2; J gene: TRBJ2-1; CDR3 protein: CASSVAPGLASPGEQFF; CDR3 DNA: TGTGCCAGCAGTGTGGCCCCGGGACTAGCCTCTCCCGGTGAGCAGTTCTTC
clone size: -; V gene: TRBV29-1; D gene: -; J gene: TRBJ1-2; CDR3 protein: CSVESQVYGYTF; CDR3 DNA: TGCAGCGTTGAAAGTCAGGTCTATGGCTACACCTTC
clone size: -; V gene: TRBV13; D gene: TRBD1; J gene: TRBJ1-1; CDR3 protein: CASSRRGQGKRGEAFF; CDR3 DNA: TGTGCCAGCAGCCGCCGAGGACAGGGGAAAAGGGGTGAAGCTTTCTTT
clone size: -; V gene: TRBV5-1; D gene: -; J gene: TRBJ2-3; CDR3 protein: CASSIRGASWDTQYF; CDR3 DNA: TGCGCCAGCAGTATCCGCGGGGCCTCCTGGGATACGCAGTATTTT
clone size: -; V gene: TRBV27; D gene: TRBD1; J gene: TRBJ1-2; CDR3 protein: CASSPGQGYRPGYTF; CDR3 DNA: TGTGCCAGCAGTCCAGGACAGGGCTACAGGCCTGGCTACACCTTC
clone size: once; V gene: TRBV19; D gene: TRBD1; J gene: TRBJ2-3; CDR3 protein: CASRGRGQGAGTQYF; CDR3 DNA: TGTGCCAGTAGGGGCCGAGGACAGGGGGCTGGTACGCAGTATTTT
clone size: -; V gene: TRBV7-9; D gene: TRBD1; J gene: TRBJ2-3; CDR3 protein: CASSTTGPDTQYF; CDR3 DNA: TGTGCCAGCAGCACGACAGGGCCAGATACGCAGTATTTT
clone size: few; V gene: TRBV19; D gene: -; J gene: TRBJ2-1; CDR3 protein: CASSPIAESSYNEQFF; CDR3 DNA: TGTGCCAGTAGCCCTATAGCGGAGAGCTCCTACAATGAGCAGTTCTTC
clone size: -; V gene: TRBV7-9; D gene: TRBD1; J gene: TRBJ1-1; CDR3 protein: CASSRTGDTEAFF; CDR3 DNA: TGTGCCAGCAGCAGGACAGGGGACACTGAAGCTTTCTTT
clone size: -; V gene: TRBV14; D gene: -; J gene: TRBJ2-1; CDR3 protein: CASSQELQLGPQFF; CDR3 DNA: TGTGCCAGCAGCCAAGAACTCCAGCTAGGCCCGCAGTTCTTC
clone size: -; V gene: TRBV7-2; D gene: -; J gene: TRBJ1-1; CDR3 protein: CASSLSGRMNTEAFF; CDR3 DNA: TGTGCCAGCAGCTTAAGCGGACGTATGAACACTGAAGCTTTCTTT
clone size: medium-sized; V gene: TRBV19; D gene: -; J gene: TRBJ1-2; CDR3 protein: CASSIDQAAVVHTF; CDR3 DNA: TGTGCCAGTAGTATAGATCAGGCCGCAGTGGTTCACACCTTC
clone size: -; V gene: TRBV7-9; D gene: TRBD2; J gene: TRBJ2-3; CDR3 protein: CASSNSLWGGQYF; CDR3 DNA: TGTGCCAGCAGCAACTCACTATGGGGGGGGCAGTATTTT
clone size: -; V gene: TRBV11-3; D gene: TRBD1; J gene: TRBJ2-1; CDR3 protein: CASSLQGARGNEQFF; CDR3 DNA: TGTGCCAGCAGCTTACAGGGGGCGCGGGGCAATGAGCAGTTCTTC
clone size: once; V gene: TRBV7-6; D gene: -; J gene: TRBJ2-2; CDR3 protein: CASSPKRGYTGELFF; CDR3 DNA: TGTGCCAGCAGCCCCAAGCGCGGATACACCGGGGAGCTGTTTTTT
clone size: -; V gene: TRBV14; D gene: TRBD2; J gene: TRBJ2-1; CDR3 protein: CASSPEGRLAGGNEQFF; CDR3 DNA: TGTGCCAGCAGCCCAGAAGGCCGACTAGCGGGAGGTAATGAGCAGTTCTTC
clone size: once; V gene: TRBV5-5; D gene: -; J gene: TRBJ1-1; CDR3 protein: CASSLGPTTTEAFF; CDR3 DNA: TGTGCCAGCAGCTTGGGTCCGACGACCACTGAAGCTTTCTTT
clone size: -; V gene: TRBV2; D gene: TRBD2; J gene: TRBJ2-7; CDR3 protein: CASSLDQTSGTKSEQYF; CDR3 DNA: TGTGCCAGCAGCCTGGACCAGACTAGCGGGACCAAGAGCGAGCAGTACTTC
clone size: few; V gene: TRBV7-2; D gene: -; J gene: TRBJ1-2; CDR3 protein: CASSSFFGGRDEANYGYTF; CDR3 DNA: TGTGCCAGCAGCTCATTCTTTGGGGGGCGAGATGAAGCTAACTATGGCTACACCTTC
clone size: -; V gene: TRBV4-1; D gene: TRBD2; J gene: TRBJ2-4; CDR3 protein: CASSTFSGRGAKNIQYF; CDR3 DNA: TGCGCCAGCAGCACCTTTAGCGGGAGAGGGGCCAAAAACATTCAGTACTTC